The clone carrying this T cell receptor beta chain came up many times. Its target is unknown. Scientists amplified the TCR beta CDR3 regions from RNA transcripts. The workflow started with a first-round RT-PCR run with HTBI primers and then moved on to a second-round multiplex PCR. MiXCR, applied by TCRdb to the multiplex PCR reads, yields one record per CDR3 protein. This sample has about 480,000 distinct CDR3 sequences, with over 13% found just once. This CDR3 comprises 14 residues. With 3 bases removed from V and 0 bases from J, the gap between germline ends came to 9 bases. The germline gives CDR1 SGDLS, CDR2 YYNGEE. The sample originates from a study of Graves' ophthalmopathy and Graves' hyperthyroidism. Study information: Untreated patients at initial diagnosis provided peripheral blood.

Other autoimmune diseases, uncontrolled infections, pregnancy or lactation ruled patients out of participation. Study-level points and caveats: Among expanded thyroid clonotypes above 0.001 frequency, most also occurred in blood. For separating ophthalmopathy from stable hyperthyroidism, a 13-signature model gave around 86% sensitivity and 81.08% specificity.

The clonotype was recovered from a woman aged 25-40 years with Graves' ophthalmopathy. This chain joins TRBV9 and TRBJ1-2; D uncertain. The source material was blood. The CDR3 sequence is CASSDGTANYGYTF. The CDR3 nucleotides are TGTGCCAGCAGCGACGGTACCGCTAACTATGGCTACACCTTC. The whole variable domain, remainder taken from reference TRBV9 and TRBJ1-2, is DSGVTQTPKHLITATGQRVTLRCSPRSGDLSVYWYQQSLDQGLQFLIQYYNGEERAKGNILERFSAQQFPDLHSELNLSSLELGDSALYFCASSDGTANYGYTFGSGTRLTVV.